This T cell receptor beta chain appears in the sequencing data of a study of blood T cell repertoires in COVID-19. Study context: Italy, Spain and the United States were the sources of the convalescent and acute COVID-19 samples. From T cells, B-cell-depleted T cells, or PBMCs came the material, which was cDNA or gDNA.

Germline CDR1 reads LGHDT; CDR2 reads YNNKEL (reference sequence). The CDR3 spans 12 residues. The trim removed 4 bases at V and 4 bases at J, leaving 0 bases unmatched. This clone was counted a few times. Original handling: Reference gene primer amplification in the assay estimated nucleated cell counts. The assay was immunoSEQ multiplex PCR, and TCRdb's table has in-frame clones only and misses some. D and trimming were read from the DNA, whereas the V and J calls and clone size are those reported in that table. Of fewer than 200,000 clones listed, roughly 84% are singletons. This sequence originates from a human donor in a cohort sampled during active COVID-19. The rearrangement joins TRBV3-1 (or the pseudogene TRBV3-2) to TRBJ1-1; 7 nucleotides match TRBD1. Sequencing was carried out using peripheral blood. CDR3 sequence: CASSPGGTEAFF. In DNA form, the CDR3 reads TGTGCCAGCAGCCCAGGGGGCACTGAAGCTTTCTTT.